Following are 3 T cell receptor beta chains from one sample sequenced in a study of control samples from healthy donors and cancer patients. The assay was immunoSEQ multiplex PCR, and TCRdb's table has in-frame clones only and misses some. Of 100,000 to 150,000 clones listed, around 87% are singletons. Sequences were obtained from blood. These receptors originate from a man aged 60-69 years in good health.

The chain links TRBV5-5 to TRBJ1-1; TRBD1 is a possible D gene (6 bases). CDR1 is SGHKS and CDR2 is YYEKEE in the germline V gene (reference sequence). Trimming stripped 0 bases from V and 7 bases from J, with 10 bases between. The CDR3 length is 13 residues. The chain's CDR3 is CASSLGTAIEAFF. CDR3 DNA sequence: TGTGCCAGCAGCTTGGGGACAGCCATTGAAGCTTTCTTT. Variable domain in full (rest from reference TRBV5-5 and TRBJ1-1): DAGVTQSPTHLIKTRGQQVTLRCSPISGHKSVSWYQQVLGQGPQFIFQYYEKEERGRGNFPDRFSARQFPNYSSELNVNALLLGDSALYLCASSLGTAIEAFFGQGTRLTVV.

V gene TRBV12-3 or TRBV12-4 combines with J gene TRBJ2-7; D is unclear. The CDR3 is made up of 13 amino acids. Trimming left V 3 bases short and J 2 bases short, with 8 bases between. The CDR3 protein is CASSLESTYEQYF. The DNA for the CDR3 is TGTGCCAGCAGTTTGGAGAGCACCTACGAGCAGTACTTC.

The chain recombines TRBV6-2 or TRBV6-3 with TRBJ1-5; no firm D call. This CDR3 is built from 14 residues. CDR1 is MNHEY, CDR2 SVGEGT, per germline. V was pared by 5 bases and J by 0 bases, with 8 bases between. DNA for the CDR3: TGTGCCAGCAGTGGGATTTATAGCAATCAGCCCCAGCATTTT. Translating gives CASSGIYSNQPQHF.